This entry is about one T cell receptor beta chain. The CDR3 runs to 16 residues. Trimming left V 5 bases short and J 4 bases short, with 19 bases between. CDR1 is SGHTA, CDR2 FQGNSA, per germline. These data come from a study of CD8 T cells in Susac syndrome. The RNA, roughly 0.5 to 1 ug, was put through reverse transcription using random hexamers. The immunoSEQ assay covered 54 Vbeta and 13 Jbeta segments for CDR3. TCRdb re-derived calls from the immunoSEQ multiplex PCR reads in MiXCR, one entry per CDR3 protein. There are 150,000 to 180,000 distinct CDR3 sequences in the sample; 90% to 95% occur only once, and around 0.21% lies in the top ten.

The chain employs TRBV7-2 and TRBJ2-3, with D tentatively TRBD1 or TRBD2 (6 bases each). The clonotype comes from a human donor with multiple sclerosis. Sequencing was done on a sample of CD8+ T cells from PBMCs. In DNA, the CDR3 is TGTGCCAGCAGCCTATCCCTCGGGGGCGCTCCAGATACGCAGTATTTT. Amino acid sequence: CASSLSLGGAPDTQYF. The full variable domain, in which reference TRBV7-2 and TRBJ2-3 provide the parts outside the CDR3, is GAGVSQSPSNKVTEKGKDVELRCDPISGHTALYWYRQSLGQGLEFLIYFQGNSAPDKSGLPSDRFSAERTGGSVSTLTIQRTQQEDSAVYLCASSLSLGGAPDTQYFGPGTRLTVL.